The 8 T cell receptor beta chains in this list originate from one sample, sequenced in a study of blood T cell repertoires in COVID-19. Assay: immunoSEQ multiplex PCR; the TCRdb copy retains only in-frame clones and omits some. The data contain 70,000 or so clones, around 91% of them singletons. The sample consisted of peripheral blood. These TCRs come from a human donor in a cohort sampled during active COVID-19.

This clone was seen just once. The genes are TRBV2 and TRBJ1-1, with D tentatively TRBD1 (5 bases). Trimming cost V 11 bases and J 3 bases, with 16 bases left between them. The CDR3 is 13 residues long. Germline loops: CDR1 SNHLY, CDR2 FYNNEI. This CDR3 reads CAGRDSRDTEAFF. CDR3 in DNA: TGTGCCGGGCGAGACAGCAGAGACACTGAAGCTTTCTTT. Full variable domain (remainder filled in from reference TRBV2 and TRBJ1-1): EPEVTQTPSHQVTQMGQEVILRCVPISNHLYFYWYRQILGQKVEFLVSFYNNEISEKSEIFDDQFSVERPDGSNFTLKIRSTKLEDSAMYFCAGRDSRDTEAFFGQGTRLTVV.

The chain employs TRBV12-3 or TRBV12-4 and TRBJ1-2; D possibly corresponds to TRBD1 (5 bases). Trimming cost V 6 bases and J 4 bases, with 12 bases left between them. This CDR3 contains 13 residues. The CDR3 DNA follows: TGTGCCAGCAGGGAATGGGGCAGCTATGGCTACACCTTC. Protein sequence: CASREWGSYGYTF.

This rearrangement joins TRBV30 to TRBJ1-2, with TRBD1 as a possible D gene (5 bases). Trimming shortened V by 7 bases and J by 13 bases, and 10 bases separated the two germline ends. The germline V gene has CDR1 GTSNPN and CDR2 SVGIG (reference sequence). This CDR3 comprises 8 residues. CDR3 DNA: TGTGCCTCGTCGGGACTCACCTTC. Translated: CASSGLTF.

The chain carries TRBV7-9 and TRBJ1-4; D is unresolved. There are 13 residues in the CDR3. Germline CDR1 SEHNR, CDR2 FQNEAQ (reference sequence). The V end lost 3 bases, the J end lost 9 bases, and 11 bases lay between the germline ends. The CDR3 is CASSLGSDQKLFF. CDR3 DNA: TGTGCCAGCAGCTTGGGGAGTGACCAAAAACTGTTTTTT.

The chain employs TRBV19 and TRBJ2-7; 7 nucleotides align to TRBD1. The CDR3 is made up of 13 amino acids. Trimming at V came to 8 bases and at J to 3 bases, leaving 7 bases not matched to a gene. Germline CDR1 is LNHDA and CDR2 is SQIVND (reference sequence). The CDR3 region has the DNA TGTGCCAGTGGCAGGGGGATATACTACGAGCAGTACTTC. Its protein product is CASGRGIYYEQYF.

The CDR3: CASSLKGLTASNQPQHF. For the CDR3, the DNA is TGTGCCAGCAGCTTAAAGGGGTTGACAGCTAGCAATCAGCCCCAGCATTTT. The chain couples TRBV7-2 to TRBJ1-5, with D possibly TRBD1 on 5 matching bases. The germline V gene encodes CDR1 SGHTA and CDR2 FQGNSA. Trimming shortened V by 2 bases and J by 0 bases, and 14 bases separated the two germline ends. The CDR3 has 17 residues.

The CDR3 sequence: CASTRGYGYTF. In DNA form, the CDR3 reads TGTGCCAGCACCAGGGGCTATGGCTACACCTTC. The chain carries TRBV2 and TRBJ1-2; D possibly corresponds to TRBD1 (6 bases). The germline V gene has CDR1 SNHLY and CDR2 FYNNEI. The CDR3 length is 11 residues. V gave up 7 bases and J gave up 4 bases, with 7 bases separating them.

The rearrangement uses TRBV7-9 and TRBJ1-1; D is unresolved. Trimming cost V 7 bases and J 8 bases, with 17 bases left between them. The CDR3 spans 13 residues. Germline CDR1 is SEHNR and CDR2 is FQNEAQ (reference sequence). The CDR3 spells CASTQPLQEEAFF. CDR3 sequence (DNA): TGTGCCAGCACCCAGCCCTTGCAGGAAGAAGCTTTCTTT.